This is a list of T cell receptor beta chains from one sample in a study of early T cells in non-severe SARS-CoV-2 infection. In TCRdb, the 5' RACE reads were re-called with MiXCR into one record per CDR3 protein. The sample consists of about 70,000 distinct CDR3 sequences, roughly 10% of them appearing once. The sample was whole blood, taken at baseline. These receptors came from an adult who was a healthcare worker with PCR-confirmed SARS-CoV-2 infection or an uninfected control (not recorded which). Each CDR3 is given without its conserved first and last residue. The order of the fields is CDR3 protein, V gene, clone size, J gene. A row's size may be missing; if present it is once, few, many or a size class.

CDR3: ASTPHSYRTRTDTQY; V: TRBV5-1; size: .; J: TRBJ2-3
CDR3: ASSPLDRRGREKLF; V: TRBV3-1; size: few; J: TRBJ1-4
CDR3: ASSYGTGRENTEAF; V: TRBV9; size: few; J: TRBJ1-1
CDR3: ASSLVGLGNEQF; V: TRBV11-2; size: .; J: TRBJ2-1
CDR3: AWGRLAGETGELF; V: TRBV30; size: many; J: TRBJ2-2
CDR3: ASSLEVFGNTIY; V: TRBV7-9; size: few; J: TRBJ1-3
CDR3: ASSANGYEQY; V: TRBV10-2; size: few; J: TRBJ2-7
CDR3: ASSLVAGAVAEQF; V: TRBV5-1; size: many; J: TRBJ2-1
CDR3: SVVTNSYEQY; V: TRBV29-1; size: few; J: TRBJ2-7
CDR3: ASSLQLLAGAPNTGELF; V: TRBV28; size: many; J: TRBJ2-2
CDR3: ASSPSTSGSYEQY; V: TRBV18; size: few; J: TRBJ2-7
CDR3: ASSVDGSAGNTIY; V: TRBV9; size: many; J: TRBJ1-3
CDR3: ASRSRLNYGYT; V: TRBV12-2; size: many; J: TRBJ1-2
CDR3: ASSNTGGRMNTEAF; V: TRBV5-1; size: many; J: TRBJ1-1
CDR3: ASRTPGQGQNEQF; V: TRBV7-9; size: many; J: TRBJ2-1
CDR3: ASSRRVGGDYNEQF; V: TRBV3-1; size: .; J: TRBJ2-1
CDR3: ASSPSLSRRTGGNIQY; V: TRBV6-6; size: few; J: TRBJ2-4
CDR3: AWSVGRRESGYT; V: TRBV30; size: few; J: TRBJ1-2
CDR3: ASSTLAGLTEQY; V: TRBV6-5; size: many; J: TRBJ2-7
CDR3: ASSYYGRTARPGANVLT; V: TRBV6-5; size: .; J: TRBJ2-6
CDR3: ASSLIGAKNIQY; V: TRBV12-3/TRBV12-4; size: .; J: TRBJ2-4
CDR3: SARDRDYEQY; V: TRBV20-1; size: few; J: TRBJ2-7
CDR3: ASSVTGTPNTGELF; V: TRBV9; size: .; J: TRBJ2-2
CDR3: SVDGQGAQRNTEAF; V: TRBV29-1; size: many; J: TRBJ1-1
CDR3: SVRTDYGVYGYT; V: TRBV29-1; size: many; J: TRBJ1-2
CDR3: SVDRSSNYGYT; V: TRBV29-1; size: .; J: TRBJ1-2
CDR3: ASSLAGVVYEQY; V: TRBV6-2/TRBV6-3; size: many; J: TRBJ2-7
CDR3: ASRNLAGSYNEQF; V: TRBV12-3/TRBV12-4; size: .; J: TRBJ2-1
CDR3: ASSIEYSNQPQH; V: TRBV19; size: few; J: TRBJ1-5
CDR3: SVEEGTAGELF; V: TRBV29-1; size: many; J: TRBJ2-2
CDR3: ASTPGHSYTGELF; V: TRBV19; size: few; J: TRBJ2-2
CDR3: ASSVGAFGQPQH; V: TRBV9; size: .; J: TRBJ1-5
CDR3: ASSLGGVNEQY; V: TRBV5-4; size: .; J: TRBJ2-7
CDR3: SAPAGGTEAF; V: TRBV20-1; size: many; J: TRBJ1-1
CDR3: SVGKQTSVTYNEQF; V: TRBV29-1; size: .; J: TRBJ2-1
CDR3: ASSVLAGVVNEQF; V: TRBV9; size: .; J: TRBJ2-1
CDR3: AWSYLNEQF; V: TRBV30; size: few; J: TRBJ2-1
CDR3: ASSSWTGGESTDTQY; V: TRBV28; size: many; J: TRBJ2-3
CDR3: SVAGEPGANVLT; V: TRBV29-1; size: many; J: TRBJ2-6
CDR3: AIRRGSEANVLT; V: TRBV10-3; size: many; J: TRBJ2-6
CDR3: ASSPASRPDTQY; V: TRBV28; size: once; J: TRBJ2-3
CDR3: SVEQGARETQY; V: TRBV29-1; size: .; J: TRBJ2-5
CDR3: ASSLASGGQETQY; V: TRBV5-6; size: few; J: TRBJ2-5
CDR3: SAGLAGGTNTGELF; V: TRBV29-1; size: many; J: TRBJ2-2
CDR3: ASSLLGVNEQF; V: TRBV7-3; size: many; J: TRBJ2-1
CDR3: SAQGGKAYEQY; V: TRBV29-1; size: .; J: TRBJ2-7
CDR3: ASSLAGVASQNTQY; V: TRBV7-2; size: few; J: TRBJ2-3
CDR3: ASSSGHEQF; V: TRBV28; size: .; J: TRBJ2-1
CDR3: ASSYARDEYNEQF; V: TRBV11-1; size: .; J: TRBJ2-1
CDR3: ASSEQGNTEAF; V: TRBV9; size: .; J: TRBJ1-1
CDR3: ASALKGREAF; V: TRBV28; size: few; J: TRBJ1-1
CDR3: SVQYPGRETQY; V: TRBV29-1; size: many; J: TRBJ2-5